This TCR beta chain appears in the sequencing data of a study of T cell responses to AZD1222 COVID-19 vaccine. Regarding the study as a whole: Nearly half of spike-specific TCRs reportedly target unmutated variant regions. Most donors were white British, females outnumbered males, and clonal diversity was possibly underestimated. CD4 TCRs linked to vaccination spanned spike, dominating at 160-218 and 743-854. Every sample of the repertoires postdated the peak T cell response.

In the case of this clone: Its specificity is unknown.

Profiling relied on immunoSEQ multiplex PCR, and the TCRdb table lists in-frame clones only, not all of them. The data show some 130,000 clones, around 90% seen once. The ends were cut back, 3 bases at V and 6 bases at J, with 11 bases in the middle. Germline V gene data show CDR1 as MDHEN and CDR2 as SYDVKM. CDR3 length equals 13 residues. The starting material was peripheral blood, obtained on day 0 of AZD1222 vaccination. V is TRBV28 and J is TRBJ1-1; weak D call: TRBD1 (5 bases). The receptor was isolated from an adult in good health. CDR3 DNA: TGTGCCAGCAGTTTGAGCGCAGGGTCTGAAGCTTTCTTT. Protein: CASSLSAGSEAFF.